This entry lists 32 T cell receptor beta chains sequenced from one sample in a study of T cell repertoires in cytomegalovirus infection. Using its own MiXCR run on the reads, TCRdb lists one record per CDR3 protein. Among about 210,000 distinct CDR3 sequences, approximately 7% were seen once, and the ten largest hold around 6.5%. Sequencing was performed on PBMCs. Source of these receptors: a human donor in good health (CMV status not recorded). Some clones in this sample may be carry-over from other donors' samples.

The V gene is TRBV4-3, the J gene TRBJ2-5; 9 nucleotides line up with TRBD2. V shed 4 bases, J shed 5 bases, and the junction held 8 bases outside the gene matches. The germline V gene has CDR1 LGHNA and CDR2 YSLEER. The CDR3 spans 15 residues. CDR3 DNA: TGCGCCAGCAGCCGGGGAGCTAGCGGGGAGGAGACCCAGTACTTC. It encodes CASSRGASGEETQYF.

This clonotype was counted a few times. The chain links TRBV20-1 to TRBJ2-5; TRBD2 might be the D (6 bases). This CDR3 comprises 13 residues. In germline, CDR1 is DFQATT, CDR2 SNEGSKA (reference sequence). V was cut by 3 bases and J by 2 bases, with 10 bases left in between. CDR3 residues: CSASSGLQETQYF. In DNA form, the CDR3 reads TGCAGTGCTAGCTCGGGACTTCAAGAGACCCAGTACTTC.

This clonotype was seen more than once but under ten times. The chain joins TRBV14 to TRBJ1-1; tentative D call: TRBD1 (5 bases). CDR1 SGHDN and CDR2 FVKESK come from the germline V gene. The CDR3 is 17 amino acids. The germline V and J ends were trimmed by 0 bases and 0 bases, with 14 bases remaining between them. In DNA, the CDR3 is TGTGCCAGCAGCCAAGATATGGGGCGTGGGCTGAACACTGAAGCTTTCTTT. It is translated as CASSQDMGRGLNTEAFF.

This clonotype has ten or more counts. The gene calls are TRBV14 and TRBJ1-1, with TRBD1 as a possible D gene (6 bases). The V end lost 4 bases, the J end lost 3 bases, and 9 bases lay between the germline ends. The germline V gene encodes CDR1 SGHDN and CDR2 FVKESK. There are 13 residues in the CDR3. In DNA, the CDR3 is TGTGCCAGCAGCCGGCAGGGGTACACTGAAGCTTTCTTT. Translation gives CASSRQGYTEAFF.

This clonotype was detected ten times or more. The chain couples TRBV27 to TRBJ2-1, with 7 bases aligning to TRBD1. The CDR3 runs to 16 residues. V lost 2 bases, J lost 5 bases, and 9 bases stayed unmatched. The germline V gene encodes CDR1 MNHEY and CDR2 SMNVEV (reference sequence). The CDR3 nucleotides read TGTGCCAGCAGTTTAATAGAGGGGGCAAGTGACAATGAGCAGTTCTTC. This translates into CASSLIEGASDNEQFF.

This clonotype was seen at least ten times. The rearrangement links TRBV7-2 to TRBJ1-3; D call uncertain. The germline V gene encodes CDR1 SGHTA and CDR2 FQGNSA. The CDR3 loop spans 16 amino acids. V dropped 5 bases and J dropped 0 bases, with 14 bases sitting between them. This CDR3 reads CASSPRQHSSGNTIYF. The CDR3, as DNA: TGTGCCAGCAGCCCAAGGCAGCATAGCTCTGGAAACACCATATATTTT.

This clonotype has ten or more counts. CDR3 protein: CASSFRGDGYEQYF. The CDR3 DNA sequence: TGTGCCAGCAGCTTTCGGGGGGACGGATACGAGCAGTACTTC. The chain has TRBV7-6 and TRBJ2-7, with 7 bases fitting TRBD2. J gave up 4 bases and V 3 bases, and 6 bases lay outside the gene matches. Germline CDR1 is SGHVS and CDR2 is FNYEAQ. This CDR3 region has 14 residues.

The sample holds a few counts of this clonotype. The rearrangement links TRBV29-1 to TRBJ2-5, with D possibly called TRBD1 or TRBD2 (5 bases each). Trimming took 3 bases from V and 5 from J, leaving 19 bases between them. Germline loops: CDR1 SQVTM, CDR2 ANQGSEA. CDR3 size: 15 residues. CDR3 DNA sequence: TGCAGCGTTGAGGGGGTATCAGGGCCAGCGGAGACCCAGTACTTC. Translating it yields CSVEGVSGPAETQYF.

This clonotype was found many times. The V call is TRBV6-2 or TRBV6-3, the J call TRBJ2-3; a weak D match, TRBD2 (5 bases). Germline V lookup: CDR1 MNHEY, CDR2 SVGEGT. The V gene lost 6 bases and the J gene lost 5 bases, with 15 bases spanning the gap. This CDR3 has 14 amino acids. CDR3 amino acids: CASSFVRARDTQYF. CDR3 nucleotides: TGTGCCAGCAGCTTCGTGAGGGCCCGAGATACGCAGTATTTT.

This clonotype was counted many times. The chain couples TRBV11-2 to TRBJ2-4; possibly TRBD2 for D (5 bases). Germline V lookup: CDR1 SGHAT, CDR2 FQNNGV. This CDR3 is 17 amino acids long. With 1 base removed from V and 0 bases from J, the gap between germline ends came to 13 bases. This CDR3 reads CASSLAHPGLAKNIQYF. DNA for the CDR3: TGTGCCAGCAGCTTAGCTCACCCAGGACTAGCCAAAAACATTCAGTACTTC. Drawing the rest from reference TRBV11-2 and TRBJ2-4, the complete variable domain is EAGVAQSPRYKIIEKRQSVAFWCNPISGHATLYWYQQILGQGPKLLIQFQNNGVVDDSQLPKDRFSAERLKGVDSTLKIQPAKLEDSAVYLCASSLAHPGLAKNIQYFGAGTRLSVL.

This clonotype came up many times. CDR3 sequence reads: CASSWSQNNQPQHF. The DNA of the CDR3 is TGTGCCAGTAGTTGGTCACAGAACAATCAGCCCCAGCATTTT. The chain links TRBV19 to TRBJ1-5, with unresolved D. The CDR3 extends over 14 amino acids. V lost 5 bases, J lost 3 bases, and 11 bases lay in between. Germline assignment: CDR1 LNHDA and CDR2 SQIVND (reference sequence).

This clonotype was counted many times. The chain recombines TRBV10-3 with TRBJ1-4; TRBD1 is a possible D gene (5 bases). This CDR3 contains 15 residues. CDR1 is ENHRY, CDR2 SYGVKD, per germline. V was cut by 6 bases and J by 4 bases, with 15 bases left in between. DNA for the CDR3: TGTGCCATCAGCCCCCGGGGGGACCATAATGAAAAACTGTTTTTT. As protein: CAISPRGDHNEKLFF.

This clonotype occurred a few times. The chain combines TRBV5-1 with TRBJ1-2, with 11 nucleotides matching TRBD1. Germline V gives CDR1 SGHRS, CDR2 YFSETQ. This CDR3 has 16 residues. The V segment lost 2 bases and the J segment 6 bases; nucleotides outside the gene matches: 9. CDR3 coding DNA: TGCGCCAGCAGCTTACCGTCCGGGACAGGGGGGAATGGCTACACCTTC. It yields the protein CASSLPSGTGGNGYTF.

Here the CDR3 DNA reads TGCAGTGCATCGCTTTTTAATGAAAAACTGTTTTTT. This codes for CSASLFNEKLFF. The V gene is TRBV20-1, the J gene TRBJ1-4; no reliable D call. Germline V gene sequence: CDR1 DFQATT, CDR2 SNEGSKA (reference sequence). Trimming removed 6 bases from V and 4 bases from J, with 9 bases in between. The CDR3 has 12 residues.

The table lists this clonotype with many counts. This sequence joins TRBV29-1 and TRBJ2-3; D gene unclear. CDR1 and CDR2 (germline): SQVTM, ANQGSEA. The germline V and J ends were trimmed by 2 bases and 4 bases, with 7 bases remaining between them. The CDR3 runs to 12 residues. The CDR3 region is CSVEPGSDTQYF. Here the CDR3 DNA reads TGCAGCGTTGAACCGGGTTCAGATACGCAGTATTTT.

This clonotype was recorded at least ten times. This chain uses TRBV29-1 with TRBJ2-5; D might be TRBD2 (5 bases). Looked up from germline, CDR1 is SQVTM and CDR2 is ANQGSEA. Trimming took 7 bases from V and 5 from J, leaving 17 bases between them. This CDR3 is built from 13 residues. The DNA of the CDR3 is TGCAGCGCCACCGGACGGAGGAAGGAGACCCAGTACTTC. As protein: CSATGRRKETQYF.

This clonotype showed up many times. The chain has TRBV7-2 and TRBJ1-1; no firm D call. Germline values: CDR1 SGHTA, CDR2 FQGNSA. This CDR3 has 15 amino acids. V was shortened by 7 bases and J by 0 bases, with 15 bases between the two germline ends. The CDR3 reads CASTRDRVMNTEAFF. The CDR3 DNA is TGTGCCAGCACCCGAGACCGGGTGATGAACACTGAAGCTTTCTTT.

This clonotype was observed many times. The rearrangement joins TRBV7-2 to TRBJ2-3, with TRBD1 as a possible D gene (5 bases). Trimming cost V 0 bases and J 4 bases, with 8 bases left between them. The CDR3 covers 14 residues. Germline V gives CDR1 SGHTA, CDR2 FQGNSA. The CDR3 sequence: CASSLAGPPDTQYF. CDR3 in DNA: TGTGCCAGCAGCTTAGCGGGGCCACCAGATACGCAGTATTTT.

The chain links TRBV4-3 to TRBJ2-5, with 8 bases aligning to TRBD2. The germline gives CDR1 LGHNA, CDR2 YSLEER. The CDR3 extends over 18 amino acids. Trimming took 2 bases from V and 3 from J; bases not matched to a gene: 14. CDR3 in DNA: TGCGCCAGCAGCCAATGGATCACCGACGGGGGGGGAAAAGAGACCCAGTACTTC. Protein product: CASSQWITDGGGKETQYF.

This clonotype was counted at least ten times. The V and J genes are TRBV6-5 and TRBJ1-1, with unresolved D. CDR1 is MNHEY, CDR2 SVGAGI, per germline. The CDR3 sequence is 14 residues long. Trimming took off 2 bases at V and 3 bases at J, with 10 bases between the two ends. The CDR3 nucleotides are TGTGCCAGCAGTTACAGGCAGTTCGACACTGAAGCTTTCTTT. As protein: CASSYRQFDTEAFF.

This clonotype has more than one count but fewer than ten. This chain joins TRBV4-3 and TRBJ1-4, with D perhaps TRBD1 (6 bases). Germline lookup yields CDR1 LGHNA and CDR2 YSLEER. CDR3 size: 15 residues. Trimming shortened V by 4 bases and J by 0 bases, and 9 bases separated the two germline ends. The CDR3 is CASSPGVATNEKLFF. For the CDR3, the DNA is TGCGCCAGCAGCCCAGGGGTTGCAACTAATGAAAAACTGTTTTTT.

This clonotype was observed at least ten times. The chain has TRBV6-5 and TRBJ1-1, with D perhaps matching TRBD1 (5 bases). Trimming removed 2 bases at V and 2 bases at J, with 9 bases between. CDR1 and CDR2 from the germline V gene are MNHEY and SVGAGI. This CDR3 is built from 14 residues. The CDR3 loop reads CASSYGHSNTEAFF. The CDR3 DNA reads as TGTGCCAGCAGTTACGGACACTCAAACACTGAAGCTTTCTTT.

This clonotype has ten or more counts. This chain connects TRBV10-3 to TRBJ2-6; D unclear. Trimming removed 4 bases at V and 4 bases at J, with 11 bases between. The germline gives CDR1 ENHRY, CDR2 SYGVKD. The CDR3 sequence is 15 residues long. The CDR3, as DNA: TGTGCCATCAGTGTTGGGATGTCAGGGGCCAACGTCCTGACTTTC. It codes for CAISVGMSGANVLTF.

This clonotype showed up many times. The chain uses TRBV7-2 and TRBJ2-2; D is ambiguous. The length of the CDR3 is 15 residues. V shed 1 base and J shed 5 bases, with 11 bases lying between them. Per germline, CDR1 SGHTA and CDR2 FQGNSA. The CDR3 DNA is TGTGCCAGCAGCTTAGGCTTCCTCAATACCGGGGAGCTGTTTTTT. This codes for CASSLGFLNTGELFF.

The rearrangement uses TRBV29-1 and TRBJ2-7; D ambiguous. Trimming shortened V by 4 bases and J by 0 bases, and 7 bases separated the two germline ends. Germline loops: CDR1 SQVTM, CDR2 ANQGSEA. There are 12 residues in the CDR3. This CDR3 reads CSVVADSYEQYF. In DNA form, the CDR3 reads TGCAGCGTTGTAGCCGACTCCTACGAGCAGTACTTC.

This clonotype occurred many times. CDR3 DNA sequence: TGTGCCAGTAGCCTTAGGGCGGCGAGAAATAATTCACCCCTCCACTTT. Amino acids: CASSLRAARNNSPLHF. J is TRBJ1-6 and V is TRBV7-2, with D unclear. Germline V gene sequence: CDR1 SGHTA, CDR2 FQGNSA. CDR3 size: 16 residues. Trimming cost V 9 bases and J 5 bases, with 20 bases left between them. The variable domain in full, completed from reference TRBV7-2 and TRBJ1-6, reads GAGVSQSPSNKVTEKGKDVELRCDPISGHTALYWYRQSLGQGLEFLIYFQGNSAPDKSGLPSDRFSAERTGGSVSTLTIQRTQQEDSAVYLCASSLRAARNNSPLHFGNGTRLTVT.

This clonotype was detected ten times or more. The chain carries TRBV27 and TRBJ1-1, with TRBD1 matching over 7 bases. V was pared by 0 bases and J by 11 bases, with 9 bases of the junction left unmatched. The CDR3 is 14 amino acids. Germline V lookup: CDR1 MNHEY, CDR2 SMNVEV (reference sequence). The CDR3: CASSLSIGGVGAFF. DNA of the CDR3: TGTGCCAGCAGTTTATCGATAGGGGGCGTGGGGGCTTTCTTT.

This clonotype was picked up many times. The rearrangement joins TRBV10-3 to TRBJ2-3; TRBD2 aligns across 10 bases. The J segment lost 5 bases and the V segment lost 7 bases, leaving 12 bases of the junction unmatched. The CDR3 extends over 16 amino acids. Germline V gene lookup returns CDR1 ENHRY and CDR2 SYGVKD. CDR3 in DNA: TGTGCCATCAATAGCGGGGGGTCAGTAGCAGGAGATACGCAGTATTTT. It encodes CAINSGGSVAGDTQYF.

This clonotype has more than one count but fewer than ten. The CDR3 DNA reads TGTGCCTGGAGTCAGGGGCGGGGCGGAGGAAACATTCAGTACTTC. Its translation: CAWSQGRGGGNIQYF. The chain is built from TRBV30 and TRBJ2-4; either TRBD1 or TRBD2 may supply D (6 bases each). The germline V and J ends were trimmed by 2 bases and 6 bases, with 17 bases remaining between them. The length of the CDR3 is 15 residues. CDR1 is GTSNPN, CDR2 SVGIG, per germline (reference sequence).

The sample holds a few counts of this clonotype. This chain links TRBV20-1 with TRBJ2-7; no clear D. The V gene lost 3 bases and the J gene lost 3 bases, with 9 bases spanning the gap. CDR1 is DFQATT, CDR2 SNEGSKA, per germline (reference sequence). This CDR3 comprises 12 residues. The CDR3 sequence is CSASDLDYEQYF. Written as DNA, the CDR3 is TGCAGTGCTAGTGATTTGGACTACGAGCAGTACTTC.

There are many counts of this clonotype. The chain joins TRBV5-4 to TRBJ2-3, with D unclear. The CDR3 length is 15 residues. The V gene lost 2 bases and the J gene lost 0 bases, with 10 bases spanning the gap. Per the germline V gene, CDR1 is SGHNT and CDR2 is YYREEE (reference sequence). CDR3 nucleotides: TGTGCCAGCAGCTTAAGGGCCTCTAGCACAGATACGCAGTATTTT. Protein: CASSLRASSTDTQYF.

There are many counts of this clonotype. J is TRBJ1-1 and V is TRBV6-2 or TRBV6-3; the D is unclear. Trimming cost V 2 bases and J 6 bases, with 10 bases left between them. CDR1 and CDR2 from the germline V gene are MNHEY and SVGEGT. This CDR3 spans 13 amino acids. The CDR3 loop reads CASSYKGNAEAFF. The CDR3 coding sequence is TGTGCCAGCAGTTACAAGGGAAACGCTGAAGCTTTCTTT.